The 24 T cell receptor beta chains below were found in one sample sequenced in a study of T cells in Graves' hyperthyroidism and ophthalmopathy. Amplification targeted TCR beta CDR3 regions from RNA transcripts. TCR CDR3 underwent first-round RT-PCR with the HTBI primer set. TCRdb re-called the multiplex PCR reads with MiXCR, one entry per CDR3 protein. The sample includes a few hundred thousand distinct CDR3 sequences, roughly 15% of them seen just once. Sequencing input: blood. Receptor source: a woman in her fifties or sixties with Graves' hyperthyroidism that later progressed to Graves' ophthalmopathy.

This clonotype appeared many times. V is TRBV10-3 and J is TRBJ2-1; a possible D gene is TRBD2 (6 bases). Germline loops: CDR1 ENHRY, CDR2 SYGVKD. This CDR3 is built from 15 residues. The V gene lost 2 bases and the J gene lost 1 base, with 9 bases spanning the gap. The CDR3 region is CAISERAGSYNEQFF. The CDR3 nucleotides are TGTGCCATCAGTGAGAGGGCGGGGTCCTACAATGAGCAGTTCTTC.

There are many counts of this clonotype. The V and J genes are TRBV10-3 and TRBJ1-1, with D possibly matching TRBD1 (6 bases). CDR1 and CDR2 from the germline V gene are ENHRY and SYGVKD. Between the trimmed V and J ends, which lost 6 bases and 1 base, there was a span of 12 bases. The CDR3 length is 14 residues. CDR3: CAISSLQGNTEAFF. DNA for the CDR3: TGTGCCATCAGCAGCCTACAGGGGAACACTGAAGCTTTCTTT.

The J gene is TRBJ2-6, the V gene TRBV20-1; D assignment may be TRBD1 or TRBD2 (6 bases each). This CDR3 has 15 amino acids. The V and J ends lost 3 bases and 4 bases respectively, with 13 bases between them. CDR1 is DFQATT, CDR2 SNEGSKA, per germline (reference sequence). The CDR3 nucleotides read TGCAGTGCTAGTAACAGGGCGGGAGGGGCCAACGTCCTGACTTTC. This gives the protein CSASNRAGGANVLTF.

The table lists this clonotype with a few counts. The V gene is TRBV6-1, the J gene TRBJ2-7; TRBD2 agrees at 9 bases. V gave up 6 bases and J gave up 3 bases; unmatched junction bases: 6. The CDR3 runs to 14 residues. Per the germline V gene, CDR1 is MNHNS and CDR2 is SASEGT. Here the CDR3 reads CASREGLANYEQYF. In nucleotides, the CDR3 is TGTGCCAGCAGGGAGGGACTAGCCAACTACGAGCAGTACTTC.

This clonotype was detected ten times or more. The chain couples TRBV29-1 to TRBJ2-1, with 7 bases identical to TRBD2. Germline assignment: CDR1 SQVTM and CDR2 ANQGSEA. This CDR3 has 12 residues. CDR3 sequence: CGAGAGYNEQFF. The CDR3 coding sequence is TGCGGGGCGGGAGCCGGCTACAATGAGCAGTTCTTC.

There are many counts of this clonotype. The chain is built from TRBV24-1 and TRBJ2-2; the D gene could be TRBD1 or TRBD2 (6 bases each). The CDR3 loop spans 18 amino acids. Germline V gives CDR1 KGHDR, CDR2 SFDVKD. Trimming removed 3 bases at V and 4 bases at J, with 20 bases between. The CDR3 bases are TGTGCCACCAGTGATAGTAGATACAGGGCGGGGACCACCGGGGAGCTGTTTTTT. Its protein product is CATSDSRYRAGTTGELFF.

The V and J genes are TRBV9 and TRBJ2-7; 8 bases are a match to TRBD1. Germline V lookup: CDR1 SGDLS, CDR2 YYNGEE. This CDR3 is built from 15 residues. V trimming: 0 bases; J trimming: 3 bases; junction bases outside the gene matches: 5. DNA for the CDR3: TGTGCCAGCAGCGTAGGAACAGGGGGTTTCTACGAGCAGTACTTC. Its translation is CASSVGTGGFYEQYF.

This clonotype was counted many times. The chain couples TRBV7-8 to TRBJ1-4; D perhaps matches TRBD1 (5 bases). V was pared by 4 bases and J by 3 bases, with 12 bases between. The germline V gene has CDR1 SGHVS and CDR2 FQNEAQ. This CDR3 region has 15 residues. CDR3 in amino acids: CASSSHGGSNEKLFF. The DNA for the CDR3 is TGTGCCAGCAGCTCCCACGGGGGTTCTAATGAAAAACTGTTTTTT.

This clonotype was seen at least ten times. The chain has TRBV24-1 and TRBJ1-5, with TRBD1 as a possible D gene (5 bases). CDR3 length equals 13 residues. In germline, CDR1 is KGHDR, CDR2 SFDVKD. V dropped 5 bases and J dropped 8 bases, with 12 bases sitting between them. CDR3 region: CATSGYGGEPQHF. The CDR3 region has the DNA TGTGCCACCAGTGGGTACGGGGGAGAGCCCCAGCATTTT.

At least ten counts were recorded for this clonotype. The chain has TRBV20-1 and TRBJ2-1, with no clear D. Trimming removed 3 bases from V and 6 bases from J, with 15 bases in between. Germline V gene sequence: CDR1 DFQATT, CDR2 SNEGSKA (reference sequence). The CDR3 length is 14 residues. The CDR3 region is CSASSGRKPNEQFF. Here the CDR3 DNA reads TGCAGTGCTAGTAGTGGACGCAAACCCAATGAGCAGTTCTTC.

This clonotype appeared many times. This sequence joins TRBV27 and TRBJ2-2, with D hard to call. The CDR3 runs 13 residues. Trimming pared 6 bases from V and 7 bases from J, leaving 12 bases between. In germline, CDR1 is MNHEY, CDR2 SMNVEV (reference sequence). CDR3 DNA sequence: TGTGCCAGCAGAACAGATTTTAGCGGGGAGCTGTTTTTT. It specifies CASRTDFSGELFF.

This clonotype appeared a few times. The rearrangement links TRBV5-1 to TRBJ2-1; TRBD2 agrees at 7 bases. The V and J ends lost 7 bases and 1 base, in that order; junction bases with no gene match: 14. Germline CDR1 SGHRS, CDR2 YFSETQ. The CDR3 consists of 17 residues. The CDR3 region has the DNA TGCGCCAGCTCTAGACAGTTCAGCGGGGTTTCCTACAATGAGCAGTTCTTC. This gives the protein CASSRQFSGVSYNEQFF. Full variable domain (missing parts from reference TRBV5-1 and TRBJ2-1): KAGVTQTPRYLIKTRGQQVTLSCSPISGHRSVSWYQQTPGQGLQFLFEYFSETQRNKGNFPGRFSGRQFSNSRSEMNVSTLELGDSALYLCASSRQFSGVSYNEQFFGPGTRLTVL.

This clonotype occurred once. The chain is built from TRBV10-2 and TRBJ2-7; 13 bases map to TRBD2. The CDR3 consists of 18 residues. V trimming: 6 bases; J trimming: 3 bases; junction bases outside the gene matches: 14. Germline V CDR1 and CDR2: WSHSY, SAAADI. DNA for the CDR3: TGCGCCAGCAGCCTCAATCCGGGACTAGCGGGACCAGTCTACGAGCAGTACTTC. Its protein product is CASSLNPGLAGPVYEQYF.

As to this clonotype: The missing conserved phenylalanine or tryptophan at the end of this CDR3 makes a read error likely. The chain uses TRBV6-5 and TRBJ1-2; 10 nucleotides match TRBD1. After removal of 2 bases from V and 7 bases from J, the junction contained 10 bases not matched to a gene. The CDR3 length is 16 residues. CDR1 is MNHEY, CDR2 SVGAGI, per germline. DNA of the CDR3: TGTGCCAGCAGTTACATGGCAGGGACAGGGGCCGGTGGCTACACCCTC. Its protein product is CASSYMAGTGAGGYTL.

This clonotype was detected ten times or more. V usage is TRBV27 and J usage is TRBJ2-1; no reliable D call. This CDR3 has 18 residues. V was trimmed by 10 bases and J by 2 bases, leaving 27 bases between them. The V gene's germline CDR1 is MNHEY and CDR2 SMNVEV (reference sequence). CDR3 coding DNA: TGTGCCACCCCCCTCTGGTCCTATCTTCACCCGACCTACAATGAGCAGTTCTTC. Translating it yields CATPLWSYLHPTYNEQFF.

The chain joins TRBV5-1 to TRBJ1-1, with D uncertain. V lost 3 bases to trimming and J lost 4 bases, with 10 bases between them. In germline, CDR1 is SGHRS, CDR2 YFSETQ. The CDR3 length is 13 residues. CDR3 region: CASSYAGFTEAFF. CDR3 nucleotide sequence: TGCGCCAGCAGCTATGCGGGGTTCACTGAAGCTTTCTTT.

This clonotype came up many times. The V call is TRBV20-1, the J call TRBJ2-1, with 11 bases aligning to TRBD2. This CDR3 is built from 15 residues. Germline CDR1 reads DFQATT; CDR2 reads SNEGSKA (reference sequence). Trimming at V came to 6 bases and at J to 9 bases, leaving 13 bases not matched to a gene. This chain's CDR3 is CSAAETSGTLLEQFF. In DNA, the CDR3 is TGCAGTGCGGCCGAGACTAGCGGGACGTTACTTGAGCAGTTCTTC.

This clonotype was observed at least ten times. This chain connects TRBV20-1 to TRBJ2-1, with TRBD2 identical over 8 bases. J gave up 4 bases and V 5 bases, and 10 bases lay outside the gene matches. There are 15 residues in the CDR3. Germline values: CDR1 DFQATT, CDR2 SNEGSKA (reference sequence). CDR3 nucleotide sequence: TGCAGTGCTGAAAAGCGGGGGATCCGGTACAATGAGCAGTTCTTC. This translates into CSAEKRGIRYNEQFF.

In its sample, this clonotype was seen many times. This chain uses TRBV28 with TRBJ1-2; no definite D call. V lost 10 bases, J lost 1 base, and 10 bases lay in between. The germline gives CDR1 MDHEN, CDR2 SYDVKM. This CDR3 is 12 amino acids long. CDR3 nucleotide sequence: TGTGCCACTATGGGTGATAACTATGGCTACACCTTC. This codes for CATMGDNYGYTF.

The CDR3 nucleotides are TGTGCCAGCAGCTGGATTATGACTAGCGGCAACAATGAGCAGTTCTTC. Amino acid sequence: CASSWIMTSGNNEQFF. This rearrangement joins TRBV5-4 to TRBJ2-1; 9 nucleotides line up with TRBD2. This CDR3 is built from 16 residues. V shed 3 bases and J 5 bases; nucleotides not matched to a gene: 9. CDR1 and CDR2 (germline): SGHNT, YYREEE (reference sequence).

This clonotype was found many times. The chain employs TRBV5-5 and TRBJ2-1, with a tentative D call TRBD2 (6 bases). With 1 base removed from V and 6 bases from J, the gap between germline ends came to 11 bases. Germline lookup yields CDR1 SGHKS and CDR2 YYEKEE (reference sequence). The CDR3 loop spans 14 amino acids. The CDR3 DNA reads TGTGCCAGCAGCTTGAGTAGGGGAGGCAATGAGCAGTTCTTC. Its translation: CASSLSRGGNEQFF.

This clonotype was picked up many times. The V and J genes are TRBV3-1 and TRBJ2-7; D is undetermined. There are 16 residues in the CDR3. Germline V gene lookup returns CDR1 LGHDT and CDR2 YNNKEL (reference sequence). With 4 bases removed from V and 0 bases from J, the gap between germline ends came to 16 bases. The CDR3 region is CASSLQAHGSSYEQYF. Here the CDR3 DNA reads TGTGCCAGCAGCCTACAAGCTCACGGCAGCTCCTACGAGCAGTACTTC.

This clonotype was detected a few times. This may be a read error, as it is one base from a much larger clone. The rearrangement uses TRBV7-2 and TRBJ2-7, with D possibly being TRBD1 (6 bases). This CDR3 has 15 residues. Germline V gene sequence: CDR1 SGHTA, CDR2 FQGNSA. Here the CDR3 DNA reads TGTGCCTGCAGCAACAGGGACCTACTCTCCTACGAGCAGTACTTC. It yields the protein CACSNRDLLSYEQYF.

The chain is built from TRBV4-2 and TRBJ1-1; TRBD1 matches 10 bases. CDR1 is LGHNA, CDR2 YNFKEQ, per germline. The V segment lost 0 bases and the J segment 4 bases; nucleotides outside the gene matches: 11. The length of the CDR3 is 18 residues. The CDR3 is CASSQDLDRGNRFTEAFF. DNA for the CDR3: TGTGCCAGCAGCCAAGATCTGGACAGGGGGAATCGGTTCACTGAAGCTTTCTTT.